Following are 3 T cell receptor beta chains from one sample sequenced in a study of CD8 T cells in ankylosing spondylitis. TCRdb processed the 5' RACE reads anew with MiXCR; each CDR3 protein has one entry. The sample yields around 430,000 distinct CDR3 sequences, roughly 17% seen once. Points from the study as a whole: Seemingly characteristic of ankylosing spondylitis blood was a TCR beta motif consisting of about 8 highly homologous variants.

These receptors have no known antigen. Sequencing used blood, either unsorted or a sorted T cell fraction (not recorded which). The origin of the receptors is a male donor with ankylosing spondylitis.

This clonotype was observed many times. The genes are TRBV9 and TRBJ1-1; D is unresolved. V was shortened by 4 bases and J by 0 bases, with 13 bases between the two germline ends. Looked up from germline, CDR1 is SGDLS and CDR2 is YYNGEE. The CDR3 sequence is 15 residues long. CDR3 sequence: CASSPRAVLNTEAFF. DNA for the CDR3: TGTGCCAGCAGCCCCCGGGCAGTTTTGAACACTGAAGCTTTCTTT.

This clonotype turned up a few times. The chain employs TRBV5-5 and TRBJ2-5; either TRBD1 or TRBD2 may supply D (5 bases each). CDR3 length equals 12 residues. Germline V gene sequence: CDR1 SGHKS, CDR2 YYEKEE (reference sequence). The CDR3 here is CASGQPQETQYF. CDR3 nucleotide sequence: TGTGCGTCGGGGCAACCTCAAGAGACCCAGTACTTC.

This clonotype has more than one count but fewer than ten. V gene TRBV5-1 combines with J gene TRBJ1-2; TRBD1 matches at 8 bases. Germline CDR1 SGHRS, CDR2 YFSETQ. V gave up 6 bases and J gave up 7 bases; unmatched junction bases: 8. CDR3 length: 13 residues. In nucleotides, the CDR3 is TGCGCCAGCACCAGGACAGGGAATGGTGGCTACACCTTC. It translates to CASTRTGNGGYTF.